The rows below give T cell receptor beta chains drawn from one sample of a study of cytomegalovirus exposure and HLA in healthy donors. The protocol was immunoSEQ multiplex PCR, while the TCRdb copy is restricted to in-frame clones and leaves out a portion. This sample carries more than 100,000 clones, approximately 65% of them seen once, and the ten largest clones take about 1.6%. The sample taken for sequencing was PBMCs. The receptors shown here come from a man younger than 35 in good health and CMV-seronegative. Both conserved end residues are part of each CDR3. The order of the fields is clone size, V gene, D gene, J gene, CDR3 DNA, CDR3 protein. D genes are given only for firm matches. Where a row states a size, it is once, few, many or the class of an expanded clone; other rows omit it.

.	TRBV30	.	TRBJ1-5	TGTGCCTGGAGCCCACGGACACTAGAACAGGGTTTTGGGCAGCCCCAGCATTTT	CAWSPRTLEQGFGQPQHF
few	TRBV30	.	TRBJ2-7	TGTGCCTGGAGTTTGGCAGGCCAGGGTGTTAACGAGCAGTACTTC	CAWSLAGQGVNEQYF
.	TRBV6-1	.	TRBJ1-1	TGTGCCAGCAGTGAAGCTCTCAGGCCTAACACTGAAGCTTTCTTT	CASSEALRPNTEAFF
.	TRBV28	.	TRBJ1-1	TGTGCCAGCAGTTTATACAGGGAGACTGAAGCTTTCTTT	CASSLYRETEAFF
.	TRBV19	.	TRBJ2-7	TGTGCCAGTAGTCCATACCTGGAGGTCCACGAGCAGTACTTC	CASSPYLEVHEQYF
few	TRBV6-1	TRBD2	TRBJ2-1	TGTGCCAGCACATCAAGTGGGGGGGATTTTAATGAGCAGTTCTTC	CASTSSGGDFNEQFF
.	TRBV9	.	TRBJ1-3	TGTGCCAGCAGCGTAGGTTCGAGTGCCCGCGACACCATATATTTT	CASSVGSSARDTIYF
.	TRBV9	.	TRBJ2-5	TGTGCCAGCAGCGTTGGGGGGCAAGAGACCCAGTACTTC	CASSVGGQETQYF
.	TRBV4-2	TRBD1	TRBJ1-5	TGTGCCAGCAGCCAAGAGGACAGGGGAAGTCAGCCCCAGCATTTT	CASSQEDRGSQPQHF
.	TRBV30	.	TRBJ2-2	TGTGCCTGGACAGGGGCCGGGGAGCTGTTTTTT	CAWTGAGELFF
once	TRBV27	.	TRBJ1-5	TGTGCCAGCAGCGCAGGCCCAGCTTATAGCAATCAGCCCCAGCATTTT	CASSAGPAYSNQPQHF
.	TRBV28	TRBD1	TRBJ2-3	TGTGCCAGCAGTTCGGGACAGACGCAGTATTTT	CASSSGQTQYF
few	TRBV30	TRBD2	TRBJ2-6	TGTGCCTGGAGTGTTGGGGGGAGGGCCCCCGGGGCCAACGTCCTGACTTTC	CAWSVGGRAPGANVLTF
.	TRBV11-2	.	TRBJ2-1	TGTGCCAGCAGCTCCGGGTGGGTCGAGAACGATGAGCAGTTCTTC	CASSSGWVENDEQFF
.	TRBV9	.	TRBJ1-6	TGTGCCAGCAGCGTAGCTACGGGGAATTCACCCCTCCACTTT	CASSVATGNSPLHF
.	TRBV5-4	TRBD1	TRBJ2-5	TGTGCCAGCAGCGCGACAGGGGCCCAAGAGACCCAGTACTTC	CASSATGAQETQYF
few	TRBV7-2	.	TRBJ2-1	TGTGCCAGCAGCTACCGGACAGTATACAATGAGCAGTTCTTC	CASSYRTVYNEQFF
once	TRBV23-1	.	TRBJ2-7	TGCGCCAGCAGCCTGTCGGCGGTAAACTACGAGCAGTACTTC	CASSLSAVNYEQYF
few	TRBV4-2	.	TRBJ2-2	TGTGCCAGCAGCCAAGAAGGCCTCGGACCCGCGGGCGGGGAGCTGTTTTTT	CASSQEGLGPAGGELFF
.	TRBV11-2	.	TRBJ2-5	TGTGCCAGCAGCTTACAGGGCGGCTACCAAGAGACCCAGTACTTC	CASSLQGGYQETQYF
few	TRBV6-5	.	TRBJ2-1	TGTGCCAGCAGTTACATTCGGTGGAATGAGCAGTTCTTC	CASSYIRWNEQFF
.	TRBV6-5	.	TRBJ1-3	TGTGCCAGTCATACCAAGAGCTCTGGAAACACCATATATTTT	CASHTKSSGNTIYF
once	TRBV28	TRBD2	TRBJ2-7	TGTGCCAGCAGTGGGGGACTAGCGGGTGACTACGAGCAGTACTTC	CASSGGLAGDYEQYF
.	TRBV11-3	TRBD2	TRBJ2-1	TGTGCCAGCAGCTTATCTCCTAGCGGGAGTAATGAGCAGTTCTTC	CASSLSPSGSNEQFF
.	TRBV5-1	TRBD1	TRBJ1-1	TGCGCCAGCAGGCCGGGACAGGGGGTGGGAAACACTGAAGCTTTCTTT	CASRPGQGVGNTEAFF
once	TRBV11-2	TRBD1	TRBJ2-1	TGTGCCAGCAGCACCTTCAGGGGGCCCTACAATGAGCAGTTCTTC	CASSTFRGPYNEQFF
.	TRBV5-4	TRBD1	TRBJ1-5	TGTGCCAGCAGCTTGTACTCCAGGGGGGGCAATCAGCCCCAGCATTTT	CASSLYSRGGNQPQHF
.	TRBV19	TRBD2	TRBJ2-1	TGTGCCAGTAGTAATCCTAGCGGGCACTCCTACAATGAGCAGTTCTTC	CASSNPSGHSYNEQFF
.	TRBV19	.	TRBJ1-1	TGTGCCAGTAGTATACAGGCGGGGCGGACTTTCTTT	CASSIQAGRTFF
.	TRBV30	TRBD2	TRBJ2-1	TGTGCCTGGAATTGGGGGGGATACAATGAGCAGTTCTTC	CAWNWGGYNEQFF
.	TRBV29-1	TRBD1	TRBJ2-3	TGCAGCGTTGAGGGACAGTACACAGATACGCAGTATTTT	CSVEGQYTDTQYF
.	TRBV28	.	TRBJ1-4	TGTGCCAGCAGCGAGACACTAGGTCGGGAAAAACTGTTTTTT	CASSETLGREKLFF
.	TRBV19	.	TRBJ2-6	TGTGCCAGTAATGACTACTCTGGGGCCAACGTCCTGACTTTC	CASNDYSGANVLTF
.	TRBV7-9	.	TRBJ1-1	TGTGCCAGCAGCTTAGCGGCAGGGTATGACACTGAAGCTTTCTTT	CASSLAAGYDTEAFF
.	TRBV10-3	TRBD1	TRBJ1-1	TGTGCCATCAGACCTAACAGGGGCGAGGCTGAAGCTTTCTTT	CAIRPNRGEAEAFF
once	TRBV30	.	TRBJ1-1	TGTGCCTGGAGAGACAACAAGAACACTGAAGCTTTCTTT	CAWRDNKNTEAFF
.	TRBV6-5	.	TRBJ1-5	TGTGCCAGCAGTTACGACAGAAATCAGCCCCAGCATTTT	CASSYDRNQPQHF
.	TRBV6-1	.	TRBJ2-7	TGTGCCAGCAGTGAAGCTTCAGGGGTCTCCTACGAGCAGTACTTC	CASSEASGVSYEQYF
.	TRBV6-7	TRBD1	TRBJ1-3	TGTGCCAGCAGTTACTCGAGTCCAGGGGGCAGGGGAAACACCATATATTTT	CASSYSSPGGRGNTIYF
.	TRBV5-1	.	TRBJ2-7	TGCGCCAGCAGCTACACGGTGGGACTCAAGACCTACGAGCAGTGCTTC	CASSYTVGLKTYEQCF
.	TRBV7-9	TRBD1	TRBJ1-6	TGTGCCAGCAGCCGTTTGGGACAGACTAATTCACCCCTCCACTTT	CASSRLGQTNSPLHF
.	TRBV19	.	TRBJ2-7	TGTGCCAGTAGTTGGGACACTACCTCCTACGAGCAGTACTTC	CASSWDTTSYEQYF
.	TRBV2	TRBD1	TRBJ1-4	TGTGTCAGCAGGATGACAGGGGGCTTTGAAAAACTGTTTTTT	CVSRMTGGFEKLFF
.	TRBV30	.	TRBJ2-3	TGTGCCTGGAGAGGGGCAGGGGGGACAGATACGCAGTATTTT	CAWRGAGGTDTQYF
.	TRBV19	.	TRBJ1-4	TGTGCCAGTAGTATAGACTCGGGGACACGCAATGAAAAACTGTTTTTT	CASSIDSGTRNEKLFF
.	TRBV29-1	.	TRBJ2-7	TGCAGCGTTGACGGGCCGGGATCCTACGAGCAGTACTTC	CSVDGPGSYEQYF